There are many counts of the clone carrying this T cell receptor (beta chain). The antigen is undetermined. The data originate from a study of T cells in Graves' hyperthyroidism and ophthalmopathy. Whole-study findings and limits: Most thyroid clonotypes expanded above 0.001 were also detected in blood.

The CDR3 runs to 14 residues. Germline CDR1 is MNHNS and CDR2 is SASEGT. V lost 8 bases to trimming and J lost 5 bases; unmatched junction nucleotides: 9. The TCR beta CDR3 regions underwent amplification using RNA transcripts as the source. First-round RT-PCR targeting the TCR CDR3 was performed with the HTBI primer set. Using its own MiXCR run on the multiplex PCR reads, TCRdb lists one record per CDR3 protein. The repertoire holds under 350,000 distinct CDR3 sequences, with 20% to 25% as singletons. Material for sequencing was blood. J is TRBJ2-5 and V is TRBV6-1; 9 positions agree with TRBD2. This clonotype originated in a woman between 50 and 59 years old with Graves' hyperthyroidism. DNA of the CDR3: TGTGCCAGCTTCGGCGGGGGGGCCGGGGAGACCCAGTACTTC. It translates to CASFGGGAGETQYF.